This T cell receptor beta chain was identified during a study of shared clonotypes between healthy human individuals (dated by TCRdb to the early 2020s). Study-level background: Two women and a few men aged 18 to 49 years were included in the cohort. The study deeply sequenced blood TCR repertoires of five healthy adults to estimate repertoire size and the extent of clonotype sharing between individuals. Libraries were prepared and TCR repertoires were sequenced by different laboratories using diverse techniques, in order to increase sequencing depth and limit assay-specific biases. Per donor, leukapheresis produced somewhere between about 0.94 and 9.5 billion PBMCs. For each donor, CD4 naive and CD4 memory were each run on three plates, CD8 naive on two plates, and CD8 memory on one plate. Overall results and qualifications from the work: Even with the large sequencing depth, rarefaction of the sorted-subset datasets indicated that sequencing was incomplete. Pairwise subsampling led to the expectation that sequencing depth would affect the degree of clonotype sharing among donors. Because the study included a small number of donors, the genetic and exposure-history diversity represented was limited. Estimated clonotype richness was generally larger for naive than for memory subsets. Across a few donors, about 4.5% of naive CD4, 3% to 3.5% of naive CD8, roughly 2.2% of memory CD4, and approximately 0.4% of memory CD8 clonotypes were shared. Sampling was restricted to blood, and TCR repertoires in tissue are likely to differ from TCR repertoires in blood. Higher generation probabilities were observed for clonotypes shared by all four sorted-subset donors than for non-shared clonotypes.

Using the deep immunoSEQ assay, TCR CDR3 regions were amplified from genomic DNA by multiplex PCR. Extracted genomic DNA from each cell subset was spread evenly across all wells of several immunoSEQ 96-well plates, with each plate serving as a replicate. Each replicate PCR for sorted subsets received about 200 ng genomic DNA, equal to tens of thousands of T cell genomes. Purified libraries were quantified with a Qubit 3.0 fluorometer, sized on a Bioanalyzer 2100, and re-quantified with the KAPA Library Quantification kit. Every immunoSEQ 96-well plate was sequenced on a dedicated single-read 150-cycle Illumina NextSeq 550 flow cell. Processing in the source paper ran as follows. Because the immunoSEQ output included only junctional sequences and no quality scores, the filtering could not be the same as the filtering used for full-length reads. To assign V/J genes and CDR3, sequences were annotated against IMGT germline references using PyIR, a Python wrapper for IgBLAST v1.9. Reads were removed for weak V/J assignments (E-value above 1e-6), missing CDR3, stop codons, out-of-frame junctions, or ambiguous translated residues. V3J clonotypes were defined as sequences sharing an identical inferred V gene, J gene, and CDR3 amino acid sequence. Percentage overlap between repertoires was computed as shared unique clonotypes divided by the size of the smaller repertoire. RTK rarefaction, the Chao1 estimator, and Recon v2.1 estimates of unobserved clonotypes were used to assess repertoire richness. OLGA was used to compute generation probabilities for all TCRbeta clonotypes that the gDNA method yielded from a handful of donors. The source is immuneACCESS, and TCRdb retained only in-frame sequences with V and J called. Part of the clones is not carried over; for the studies checked, unresolved V genes explain less than half of this, and the remainder is unexplained. V and J calls and clone size follow that table, whereas D and trimming were derived from the DNA. The sample has hundreds of thousands of clones on record, 98% of them singletons. The leading ten clones occupy 0.3% of the sample.

Via the germline V gene, CDR1 is SQVTM and CDR2 ANQGSEA. Reading from cysteine to phenylalanine, the CDR3 counts 15 amino acids. Of the read, only the CDR3 DNA is kept; its 45 bases are in frame from base 1. V has 6 bases trimmed and J has 7 bases trimmed; junction bases matching no gene number 11. CD8 naive samples were CD45RO-negative cells positively selected for CCR7, giving a CD45RA+CCR7+ population that excluded TemRA cells. The donors were healthy, HIV-negative adults with no recently reported acute infections or vaccinations. Every donor was a Caucasian adult residing in Nashville, Tennessee, USA. Blood was collected by leukapheresis, and PBMCs were isolated by Ficoll-Histopaque density gradient centrifugation and then cryopreserved in liquid nitrogen vapor phase. Analytical flow cytometry was used to check the purity and quantity of every magnetically sorted T cell population. Genomic DNA was isolated from every sorted fraction and measured by UV absorbance on a Nanodrop 2000c.

Regarding this clone: Its antigen specificity is not known. No base qualities exist here, and no much larger clone lies one base off it.

The chain is encoded by TRBV29-1 joined to TRBJ2-1; 11 bases in the junction line up with TRBD2. This TCR came from a man aged 25-45 years in good health. The specimen was naive CD8+ T cells sorted from blood. The cell subset or site label corresponds to: CD45RA+CCR7+. The nucleotide sequence reads TGCAGCGTAGGGACTAGCGGATCCAAGGCGAATGAGCAGTTCTTC. This gives the protein CSVGTSGSKANEQFF.